This TCR beta chain was recorded in a study of blood T cell repertoires in COVID-19. As for the study in general: COVID-19 samples, acute and convalescent, were from the United States, Italy and Spain. T cells, B-cell-depleted T cells, or PBMCs provided the cDNA or gDNA that served as material.

A note on this clone: The junction and the germline gene differ at one end; a read error may be behind it.

Germline lookup yields CDR1 SGHAT and CDR2 FQNNGV. The CDR3 covers 12 residues. Sequencing used immunoSEQ multiplex PCR; TCRdb keeps in-frame clones, though not all of them. The sample yields 150,000 to 200,000 clones, less than 90% seen once. The chain couples TRBV11-2 to TRBJ2-7; 8 bases fit TRBD2. The clonotype originates from a man aged 65-85 years with active or convalescent COVID-19. The specimen sequenced was peripheral blood. CDR3 DNA sequence: TGTGCCAGCAGCTTAGATGCGGGGACTAGTGGCTTC. Its translation: CASSLDAGTSGF.